This T cell receptor (beta chain) was profiled in a study of preoperative IRX-2 immunotherapy in early breast cancer. Germline CDR1 and CDR2: MNHGY and SAAAGT. The CDR3 has 13 amino acids. Trimming cost V 0 bases and J 7 bases, with 9 bases left between them. The repertoire was sequenced with immunoSEQ multiplex PCR; TCRdb's copy has only in-frame clones and lacks some. There are about 19,000 clones in the sample; around 85% occur only once, and 1.2% lies in the top ten. Described treatment: preoperative locoregional IRX-2 cytokine immunotherapy. This phase Ib study tested locoregional IRX-2 cytokine immunotherapy given before surgery.

The V gene is TRBV6-8, the J gene TRBJ1-1; the D gene is possibly TRBD1 (6 bases). The input for sequencing was lymph node tissue, taken after IRX-2 immunotherapy. The clonotype was recovered from a human donor with breast cancer. As DNA, the CDR3 is TGTGCCAGCAGTTACTCGGGGGGGCGTGAAGCTTTCTTT. This gives the protein CASSYSGGREAFF.